The 15 T cell receptor beta chains below were found in one sample sequenced in a study of blood T cells in healthy people across ages. Combining a sample-barcoded 5' primer with a J-beta primer mix, a second PCR ran for roughly 7 to 11 cycles. TCRdb called the 5' RACE reads again in MiXCR, with one record for every CDR3 protein. Among roughly 800,000 distinct CDR3 sequences listed, about 62% were seen once. Sequenced sample: blood. The source is a man aged 30-40 years in good health.

The chain is built from TRBV9 and TRBJ2-3; D not resolved. CDR1 is SGDLS and CDR2 is YYNGEE in the germline V gene. V lost 2 bases to trimming and J lost 2 bases, with 9 bases between them. This CDR3 contains 14 residues. CDR3 in amino acids: CASSVSRNTDTQYF. In nucleotides, the CDR3 is TGTGCCAGCAGCGTTTCTAGAAACACAGATACGCAGTATTTT.

The chain is built from TRBV5-1 and TRBJ2-1, with a tentative D call TRBD2 (6 bases). The CDR3 runs 13 residues. Germline V CDR1 and CDR2: SGHRS, YFSETQ. V shed 3 bases and J shed 8 bases, with 12 bases lying between them. The CDR3 here is CASSSAWGDEQFF. The CDR3 DNA follows: TGCGCCAGCAGCTCCGCTTGGGGGGATGAGCAGTTCTTC. The complete variable domain, with remaining parts taken from reference TRBV5-1 and TRBJ2-1, reads KAGVTQTPRYLIKTRGQQVTLSCSPISGHRSVSWYQQTPGQGLQFLFEYFSETQRNKGNFPGRFSGRQFSNSRSEMNVSTLELGDSALYLCASSSAWGDEQFFGPGTRLTVL.

This clonotype was counted only a few times. The genes are TRBV7-2 and TRBJ2-7; D ambiguous. Deletions cut 4 bases from V and 1 base from J, with 8 bases between. The CDR3 runs to 13 residues. Germline lookup yields CDR1 SGHTA and CDR2 FQGNSA. CDR3 coding DNA: TGTGCCAGCAGCTCCGATCCTTCCTACGAGCAGTACTTC. Its protein is CASSSDPSYEQYF. Drawing the rest from reference TRBV7-2 and TRBJ2-7, the complete variable domain is GAGVSQSPSNKVTEKGKDVELRCDPISGHTALYWYRQSLGQGLEFLIYFQGNSAPDKSGLPSDRFSAERTGGSVSTLTIQRTQQEDSAVYLCASSSDPSYEQYFGPGTRLTVT.

The chain joins TRBV28 to TRBJ1-2, with a possible D match to TRBD1 (6 bases). V shed 7 bases and J shed 5 bases, with 11 bases lying between them. CDR1 is MDHEN and CDR2 is SYDVKM in the germline V gene. The CDR3 sequence is 12 residues long. CDR3 residues: CASTNQGYGYTF. CDR3 coding DNA: TGTGCCAGCACCAATCAGGGGTATGGCTACACCTTC.

CDR3 protein: CASSPIGGELFF. The CDR3 nucleotides read TGTGCCAGCAGCCCTATTGGAGGGGAACTGTTTTTT. The V and J genes are TRBV4-2 and TRBJ1-4, with TRBD1 as a possible D gene (5 bases). This CDR3 is built from 12 residues. Germline assignment: CDR1 LGHNA and CDR2 YNFKEQ. The V end was cut by 4 bases, the J end by 12 bases, with 12 bases between.

The chain employs TRBV7-9 and TRBJ2-3; 8 bases map to TRBD2. The CDR3 consists of 17 residues. Per germline, CDR1 SEHNR and CDR2 FQNEAQ (reference sequence). After removal of 4 bases from V and 2 bases from J, the junction contained 11 bases not matched to a gene. The CDR3 nucleotides are TGTGCCAGCAGCTCGCCCGGAAGGCGGGAGGACACAGATACGCAGTATTTT. Its translation: CASSSPGRREDTDTQYF.

The chain joins TRBV18 to TRBJ2-4; D gene uncertain. The J call may be mistaken, given a closer DNA end match to TRBJ2-5. The CDR3 is 14 amino acids. Germline V gene lookup returns CDR1 KGHSH and CDR2 LQKENI. CDR3 sequence: CASSPVLGKETQYF. DNA for the CDR3: TGTGCCAGCTCACCTGTTTTGGGGAAAGAGACCCAGTACTTC.

This chain connects TRBV20-1 to TRBJ2-7; weak D call: TRBD2 (6 bases). The end of the DNA is better explained by TRBJ2-5, so the J call may be wrong. CDR3 length equals 14 residues. The V gene's germline CDR1 is DFQATT and CDR2 SNEGSKA (reference sequence). CDR3 bases: TGCAGTCTGGGTGGCGGGGCAGGCGGGAAGACCCAGTACTTC. Its translation: CSLGGGAGGKTQYF.

This clonotype came up a few times. The chain joins TRBV6-5 to TRBJ2-4; 7 bases are shared with TRBD2. The J call is doubtful: the DNA matches TRBJ2-7 better. The V gene's germline CDR1 is MNHEY and CDR2 SVGAGI. CDR3 length equals 13 residues. Here the CDR3 reads CASRVSGSYEQYF. CDR3 DNA: TGTGCCAGCAGGGTTAGCGGGTCCTACGAGCAGTACTTC.

The V gene is TRBV7-9, the J gene TRBJ2-7; 9 nucleotides match TRBD2. The V gene end was trimmed by 0 bases and the J gene end by 5 bases; junction bases not matched to a gene: 2. The V gene's germline CDR1 is SEHNR and CDR2 FQNEAQ (reference sequence). The CDR3 runs to 14 residues. Here the CDR3 reads CASSLAREGHEQYF. The CDR3 DNA reads as TGTGCCAGCAGCTTAGCGCGGGAGGGTCACGAGCAGTACTTC.

The chain has TRBV9 and TRBJ2-6; 10 bases align to TRBD2. The V gene end was trimmed by 3 bases and the J gene end by 2 bases; junction bases not matched to a gene: 2. The CDR3 consists of 16 residues. CDR1 is SGDLS and CDR2 is YYNGEE in the germline V gene. The CDR3 coding sequence is TGTGCCAGCAGCGCTAGCGGGAGCGCTGGGGCCAACGTCCTGACTTTC. This gives the protein CASSASGSAGANVLTF.

The chain recombines TRBV29-1 with TRBJ2-7; TRBD1 might be the D (6 bases). The CDR3 extends over 15 amino acids. CDR1 SQVTM and CDR2 ANQGSEA come from the germline V gene. V was shortened by 7 bases and J by 1 base, with 20 bases between the two germline ends. The CDR3: CSARGTLRGSYEQYF. Written as DNA, the CDR3 is TGCAGCGCCCGTGGGACCCTTAGGGGGTCCTACGAGCAGTACTTC.

The genes are TRBV6-6 and TRBJ2-7, with D uncertain. The V gene lost 4 bases and the J gene lost 0 bases, with 10 bases spanning the gap. The length of the CDR3 is 14 residues. CDR1 MNHNY and CDR2 SVGAGI come from the germline V gene (reference sequence). This CDR3 reads CASSLSLGSYEQYF. In DNA, the CDR3 is TGTGCCAGCAGTTTATCACTTGGCTCCTACGAGCAGTACTTC.

This clonotype showed up just once. This chain joins TRBV19 and TRBJ2-4; tentatively, D is TRBD1 (5 bases). Near its end, the DNA agrees better with TRBJ2-7, so the J call may be wrong. This CDR3 region has 13 residues. Germline V gene sequence: CDR1 LNHDA, CDR2 SQIVND (reference sequence). The chain's CDR3 is CASSMTDSYEQYF. CDR3 in DNA: TGTGCCAGTAGTATGACAGACTCCTACGAGCAGTACTTC.

This clonotype was observed at least ten times. The gene calls are TRBV7-9 and TRBJ2-5, with D perhaps matching TRBD1 (6 bases). The V gene lost 5 bases and the J gene lost 3 bases, with 34 bases spanning the gap. Looked up from germline, CDR1 is SEHNR and CDR2 is FQNEAQ (reference sequence). There are 21 residues in the CDR3. CDR3 sequence reads: CASSPSRVIQGRVSSEETQYF. CDR3 nucleotide sequence: TGTGCCAGCAGCCCATCGCGGGTGATACAGGGTCGTGTTAGTTCGGAAGAGACCCAGTACTTC.